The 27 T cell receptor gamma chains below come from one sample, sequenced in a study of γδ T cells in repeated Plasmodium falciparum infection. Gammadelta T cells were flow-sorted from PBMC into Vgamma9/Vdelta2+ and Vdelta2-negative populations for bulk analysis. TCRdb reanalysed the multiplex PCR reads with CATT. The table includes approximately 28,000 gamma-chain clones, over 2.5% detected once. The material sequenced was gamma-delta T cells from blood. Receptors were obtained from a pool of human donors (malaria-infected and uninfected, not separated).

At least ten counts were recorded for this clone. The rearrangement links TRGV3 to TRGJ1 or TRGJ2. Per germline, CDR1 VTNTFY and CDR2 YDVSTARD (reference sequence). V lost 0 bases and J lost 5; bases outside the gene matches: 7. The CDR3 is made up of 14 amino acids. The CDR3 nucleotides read TGTGCCACCTGGGACAGGCCTAAGGATTATAAGAAACTCTTT. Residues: CATWDRPKDYKKLF.

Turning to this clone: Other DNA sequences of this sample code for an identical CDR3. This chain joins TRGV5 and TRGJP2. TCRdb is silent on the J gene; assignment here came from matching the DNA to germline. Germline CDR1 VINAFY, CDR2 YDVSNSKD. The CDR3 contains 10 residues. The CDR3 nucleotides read TGTGCACCGCTTAGGGAGATCAAGACGTTT. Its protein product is CAPLREIKTF.

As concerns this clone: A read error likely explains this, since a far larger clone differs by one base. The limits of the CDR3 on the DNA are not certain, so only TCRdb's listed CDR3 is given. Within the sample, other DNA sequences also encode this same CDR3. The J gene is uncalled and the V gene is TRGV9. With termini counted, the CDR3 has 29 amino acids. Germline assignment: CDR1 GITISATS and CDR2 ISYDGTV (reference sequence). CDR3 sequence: CAPCSIIRNSLAVEQHLLSQVSIGRIQHF.

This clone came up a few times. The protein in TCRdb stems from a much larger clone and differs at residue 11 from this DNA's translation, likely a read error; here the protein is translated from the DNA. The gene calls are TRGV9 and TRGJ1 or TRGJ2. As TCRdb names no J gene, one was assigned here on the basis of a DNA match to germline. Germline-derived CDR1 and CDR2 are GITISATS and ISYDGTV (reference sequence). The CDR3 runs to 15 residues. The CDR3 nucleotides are TGTGCCTTGTGGGATGTCAATCAGAATTATAATAAGAAACTCTTT. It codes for CALWDVNQNYNKKLF.

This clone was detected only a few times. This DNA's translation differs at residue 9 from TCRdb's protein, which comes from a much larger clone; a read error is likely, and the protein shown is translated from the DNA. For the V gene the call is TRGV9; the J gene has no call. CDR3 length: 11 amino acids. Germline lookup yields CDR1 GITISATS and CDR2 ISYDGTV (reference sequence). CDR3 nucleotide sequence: TGTGCCTTGTGGGAGGTGCAAATGGAACTCTTT. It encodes CALWEVQMELF.

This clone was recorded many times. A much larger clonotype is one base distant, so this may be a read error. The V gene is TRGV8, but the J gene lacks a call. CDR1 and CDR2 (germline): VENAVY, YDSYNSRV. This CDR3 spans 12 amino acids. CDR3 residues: CATWDRGWFEIF. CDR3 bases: TGTGCCACCTGGGACCGTGGTTGGTTCGAGATATTT.

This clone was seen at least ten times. CDR3 nucleotides: TGTGCCACCTGGGATAGCCCCAGGAAGAAACTCTTT. Residues: CATWDSPRKKLF. The rearrangement joins TRGV8 to TRGJ1 or TRGJ2. Losses at the gene ends were 1 base for V and 10 bases for J; bases not matched to a gene: 7. The CDR3 sequence is 12 residues long. Germline CDR1 reads VENAVY; CDR2 reads YDSYNSRV.

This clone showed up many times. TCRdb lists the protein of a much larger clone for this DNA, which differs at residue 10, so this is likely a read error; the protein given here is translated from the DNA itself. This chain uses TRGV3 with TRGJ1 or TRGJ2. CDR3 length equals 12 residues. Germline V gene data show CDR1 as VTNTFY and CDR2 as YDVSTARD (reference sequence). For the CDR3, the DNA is TGTGCCACCTGGGACAGGCGGCATAAGGAACTCTTT. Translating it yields CATWDRRHKELF.

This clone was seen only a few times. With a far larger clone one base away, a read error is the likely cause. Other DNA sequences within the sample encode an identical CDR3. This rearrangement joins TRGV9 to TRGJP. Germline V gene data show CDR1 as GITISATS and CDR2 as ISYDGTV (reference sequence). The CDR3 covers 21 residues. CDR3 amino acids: CALWEVHGSVRKELGKKIKVF. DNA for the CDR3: TGTGCCTTGTGGGAGGTGCATGGTTCGGTACGTAAAGAGTTGGGCAAAAAGATCAAGGTATTT.

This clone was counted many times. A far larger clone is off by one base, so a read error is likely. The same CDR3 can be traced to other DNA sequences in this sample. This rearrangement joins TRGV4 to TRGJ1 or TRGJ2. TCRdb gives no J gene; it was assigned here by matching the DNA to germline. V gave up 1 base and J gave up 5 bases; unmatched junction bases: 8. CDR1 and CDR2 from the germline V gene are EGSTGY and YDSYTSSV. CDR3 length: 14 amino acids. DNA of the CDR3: TGTGCCACCTGGGATGGTCGGGTGAATTATAAGAAACTCTTT. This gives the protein CATWDGRVNYKKLF.

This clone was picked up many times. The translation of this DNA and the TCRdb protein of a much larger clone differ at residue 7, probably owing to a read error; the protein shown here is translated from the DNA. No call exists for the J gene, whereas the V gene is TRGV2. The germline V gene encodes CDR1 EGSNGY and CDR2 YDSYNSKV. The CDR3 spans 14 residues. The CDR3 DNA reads TGTGCCACCTGGGACGCACACGTTAAAGGCTTTCAGCTCTTT. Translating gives CATWDAHVKGFQLF.

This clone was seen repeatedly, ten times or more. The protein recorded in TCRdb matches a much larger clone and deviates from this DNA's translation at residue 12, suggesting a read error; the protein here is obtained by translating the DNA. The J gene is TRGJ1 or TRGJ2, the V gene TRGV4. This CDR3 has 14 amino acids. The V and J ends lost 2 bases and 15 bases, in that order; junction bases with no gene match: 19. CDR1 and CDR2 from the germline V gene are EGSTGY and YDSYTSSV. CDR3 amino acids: CATWDVEVGRRRLF. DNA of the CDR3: TGTGCCACCTGGGATGTGGAAGTCGGAAGGCGGAGACTCTTT.

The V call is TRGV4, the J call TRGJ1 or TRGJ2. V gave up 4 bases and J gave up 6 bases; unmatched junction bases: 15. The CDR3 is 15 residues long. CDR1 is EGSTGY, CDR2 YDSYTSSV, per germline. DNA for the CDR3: TGTGCCACCTGGGACGGGCGGGGCTCCCCTTATAAGAAACTCTTT. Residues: CATWDGRGSPYKKLF.

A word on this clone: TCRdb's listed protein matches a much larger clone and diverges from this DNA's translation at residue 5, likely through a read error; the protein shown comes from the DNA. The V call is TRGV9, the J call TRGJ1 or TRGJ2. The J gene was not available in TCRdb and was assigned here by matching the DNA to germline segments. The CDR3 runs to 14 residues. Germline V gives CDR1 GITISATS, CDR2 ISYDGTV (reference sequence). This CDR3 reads CALWVVHGSYKKLF. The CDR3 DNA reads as TGTGCCTTGTGGGTGGTGCATGGGAGTTATAAGAAACTCTTT.

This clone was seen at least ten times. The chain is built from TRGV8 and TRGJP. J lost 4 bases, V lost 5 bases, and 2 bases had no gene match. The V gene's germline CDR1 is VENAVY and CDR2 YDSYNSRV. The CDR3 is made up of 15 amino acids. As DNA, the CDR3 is TGTGCCACCTGGGGTCAAGAGTTGGGCAAAAAAATCAAGGTATTT. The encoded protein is CATWGQELGKKIKVF.

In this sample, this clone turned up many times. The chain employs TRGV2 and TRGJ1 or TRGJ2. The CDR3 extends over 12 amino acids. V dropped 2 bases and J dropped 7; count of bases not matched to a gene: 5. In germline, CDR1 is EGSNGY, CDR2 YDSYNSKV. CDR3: CATWDVEYKKLF. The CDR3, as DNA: TGTGCCACCTGGGACGTGGAATATAAGAAACTCTTT.

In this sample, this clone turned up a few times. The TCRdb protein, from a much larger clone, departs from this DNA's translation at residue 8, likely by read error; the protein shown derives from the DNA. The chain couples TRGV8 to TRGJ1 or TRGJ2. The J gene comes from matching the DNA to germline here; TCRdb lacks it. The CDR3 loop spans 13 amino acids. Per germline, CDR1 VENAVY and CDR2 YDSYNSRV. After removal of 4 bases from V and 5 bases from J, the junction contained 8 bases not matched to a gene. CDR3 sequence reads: CATWEQTHYKKLF. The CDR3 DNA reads TGTGCCACCTGGGAGCAGACCCATTATAAGAAACTCTTT.

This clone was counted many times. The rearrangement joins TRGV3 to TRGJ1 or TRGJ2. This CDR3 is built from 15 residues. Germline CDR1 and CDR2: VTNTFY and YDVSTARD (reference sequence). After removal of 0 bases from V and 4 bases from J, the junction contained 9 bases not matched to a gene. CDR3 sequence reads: CATWDRPRTYYKKLF. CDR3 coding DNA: TGTGCCACCTGGGACAGGCCGAGGACATATTATAAGAAACTCTTT.

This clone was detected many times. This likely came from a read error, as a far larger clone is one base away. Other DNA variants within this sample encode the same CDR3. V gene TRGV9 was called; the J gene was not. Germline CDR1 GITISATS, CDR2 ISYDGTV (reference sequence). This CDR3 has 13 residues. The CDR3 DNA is TGTGCCTTGTGGGAGGTGTACTGTTATAAGAAGCTCTTT. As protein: CALWEVYCYKKLF.

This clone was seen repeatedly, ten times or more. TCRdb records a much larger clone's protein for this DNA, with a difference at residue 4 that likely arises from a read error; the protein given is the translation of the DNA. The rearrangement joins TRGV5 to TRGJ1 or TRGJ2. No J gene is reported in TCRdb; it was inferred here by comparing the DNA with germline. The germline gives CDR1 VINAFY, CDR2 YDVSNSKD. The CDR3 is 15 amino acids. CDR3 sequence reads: CATRDRPGVYYKKLF. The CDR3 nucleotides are TGTGCCACCCGGGACAGGCCGGGTGTGTATTATAAGAAACTCTTT.

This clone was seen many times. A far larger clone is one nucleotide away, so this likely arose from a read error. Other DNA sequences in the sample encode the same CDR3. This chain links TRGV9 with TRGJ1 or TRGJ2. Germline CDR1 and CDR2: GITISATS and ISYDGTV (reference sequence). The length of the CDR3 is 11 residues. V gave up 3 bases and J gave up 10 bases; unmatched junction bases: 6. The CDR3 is CALWETYKKLF. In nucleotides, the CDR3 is TGTGCCTTGTGGGAGACCTACAAGAAACTCTTT.

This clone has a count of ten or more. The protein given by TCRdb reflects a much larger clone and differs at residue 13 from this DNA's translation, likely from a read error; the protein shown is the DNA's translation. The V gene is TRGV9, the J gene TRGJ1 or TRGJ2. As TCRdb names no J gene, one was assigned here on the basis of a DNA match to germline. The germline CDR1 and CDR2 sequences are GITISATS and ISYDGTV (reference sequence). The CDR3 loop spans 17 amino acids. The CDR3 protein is CALWDQPNYTNYDKKLF. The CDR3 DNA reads TGTGCCTTGTGGGACCAGCCGAACTACACAAATTATGATAAGAAACTCTTT.

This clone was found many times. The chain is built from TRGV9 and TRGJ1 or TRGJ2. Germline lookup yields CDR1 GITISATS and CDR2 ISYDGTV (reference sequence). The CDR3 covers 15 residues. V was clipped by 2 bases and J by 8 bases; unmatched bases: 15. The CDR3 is CALWEARGGGNKKLF. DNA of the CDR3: TGTGCCTTGTGGGAGGCCAGGGGGGGGGGAAATAAGAAACTCTTT.

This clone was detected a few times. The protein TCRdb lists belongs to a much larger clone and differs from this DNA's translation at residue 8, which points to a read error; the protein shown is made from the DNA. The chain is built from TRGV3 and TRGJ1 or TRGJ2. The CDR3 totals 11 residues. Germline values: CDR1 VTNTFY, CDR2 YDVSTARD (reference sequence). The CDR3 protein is CATWGDYEKLF. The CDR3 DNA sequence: TGTGCCACCTGGGGAGATTATGAGAAACTCTTT.

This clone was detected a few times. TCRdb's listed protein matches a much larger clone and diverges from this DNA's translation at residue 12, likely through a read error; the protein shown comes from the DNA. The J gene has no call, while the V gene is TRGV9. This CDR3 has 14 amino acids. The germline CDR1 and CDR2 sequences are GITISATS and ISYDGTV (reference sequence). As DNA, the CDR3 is TGTGCCTTGTGGGAGGTGAAGGGTGTGTATAAGGAACTCTTT. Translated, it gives CALWEVKGVYKELF.

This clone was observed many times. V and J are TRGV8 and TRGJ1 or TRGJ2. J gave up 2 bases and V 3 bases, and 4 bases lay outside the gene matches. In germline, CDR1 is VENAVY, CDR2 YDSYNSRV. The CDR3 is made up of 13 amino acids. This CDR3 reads CATWDLDYYKKLF. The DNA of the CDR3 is TGTGCCACCTGGGATCTGGATTATTATAAGAAACTCTTT.

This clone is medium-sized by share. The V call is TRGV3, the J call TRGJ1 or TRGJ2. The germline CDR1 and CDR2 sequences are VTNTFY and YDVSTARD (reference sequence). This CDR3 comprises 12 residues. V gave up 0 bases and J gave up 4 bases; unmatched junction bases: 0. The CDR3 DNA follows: TGTGCCACCTGGGACAGGTATTATAAGAAACTCTTT. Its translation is CATWDRYYKKLF.